The 11 T cell receptor beta chains reported below all come from one sample, sequenced in a study of PD-L1 blockade in urothelial cancer. Assay used: immunoSEQ multiplex PCR; TCRdb lists only in-frame clones, some missing. The sample shows under 100,000 clones, around 76% of them seen only once. The sample in question was PBMCs, obtained around atezolizumab (anti-PD-L1) treatment. The receptors originated from a man aged 65 to 79 with urothelial cancer.

V usage is TRBV5-6 and J usage is TRBJ1-1; a weak D match, TRBD1 (6 bases). CDR3 length: 15 residues. V lost 3 bases and J lost 1, with 13 bases in between. CDR1 is SGHDT, CDR2 YYEEEE, per germline. The CDR3 region has the DNA TGTGCCAGCAGCTCTTATCAGGGGCCGAACACTGAAGCTTTCTTT. Amino acids: CASSSYQGPNTEAFF. The full variable domain, with the rest looked up from reference TRBV5-6 and TRBJ1-1, is DAGVTQSPTHLIKTRGQQVTLRCSPKSGHDTVSWYQQALGQGPQFIFQYYEEEERQRGNFPDRFSGHQFPNYSSELNVNALLLGDSALYLCASSSYQGPNTEAFFGQGTRLTVV.

This chain's CDR3 is CASSSEMSTDTQYF. In nucleotides, the CDR3 is TGTGCCAGCAGCTCTGAGATGAGCACAGATACGCAGTATTTT. This chain connects TRBV7-8 to TRBJ2-3; no reliable D call. Trimming removed 4 bases from V and 0 bases from J, with 8 bases in between. CDR3 length: 14 amino acids. CDR1 is SGHVS, CDR2 FQNEAQ, per germline. The complete variable domain, with remaining parts taken from reference TRBV7-8 and TRBJ2-3, reads GAGVSQSPRYKVAKRGQDVALRCDPISGHVSLFWYQQALGQGPEFLTYFQNEAQLDKSGLPSDRFFAERPEGSVSTLKIQRTQQEDSAVYLCASSSEMSTDTQYFGPGTRLTVL.

This clone was recorded once. The genes are TRBV5-4 and TRBJ2-2; TRBD2 might be the D (5 bases). Trimming removed 4 bases at V and 6 bases at J, with 13 bases between. The CDR3 is 14 residues long. Germline CDR1 reads SGHNT; CDR2 reads YYREEE (reference sequence). The CDR3 sequence: CASSRAVSAGELFF. CDR3 nucleotides: TGTGCCAGCAGCAGAGCGGTCTCCGCCGGGGAGCTGTTTTTT.

The table lists this clone with a few counts. CDR3 bases: TGTGCCAGCGCCCCGAACAGCCAAGAGACCCAGTACTTC. It is translated as CASAPNSQETQYF. This chain uses TRBV11-3 with TRBJ2-5; no clear D gene. Germline CDR1 SGHNT, CDR2 YENEEA. This CDR3 contains 13 residues. The V end was cut by 8 bases, the J end by 1 base, with 11 bases between.

This sequence joins TRBV2 and TRBJ2-3, with no clear D. The CDR3 has 14 residues. Trimming took 7 bases from V and 1 from J, leaving 12 bases between them. The germline CDR1 and CDR2 sequences are SNHLY and FYNNEI. The CDR3 spells CASTLDKGTDTQYF. The CDR3 bases are TGTGCCAGCACCTTAGACAAGGGCACAGATACGCAGTATTTT.

This chain joins TRBV5-1 and TRBJ2-7, with 13 positions matching TRBD2. The ends lost 4 bases at V and 4 bases at J; junction bases unmatched: 5. Germline-derived CDR1 and CDR2 are SGHRS and YFSETQ. The CDR3 runs 15 residues. The CDR3 sequence: CASSLRTSGSYEQYF. In DNA form, the CDR3 reads TGCGCCAGCAGCCTGCGGACTAGCGGGAGTTACGAGCAGTACTTC.

This rearrangement joins TRBV29-1 to TRBJ2-2; 9 positions agree with TRBD2. CDR3 length: 16 residues. Germline V gives CDR1 SQVTM, CDR2 ANQGSEA. The ends lost 6 bases at V and 2 bases at J; junction bases unmatched: 10. The CDR3 here is CSVPGGGEDNTGELFF. The CDR3 DNA reads as TGCAGCGTCCCCGGCGGGGGGGAGGACAACACCGGGGAGCTGTTTTTT.

The chain uses TRBV6-1 and TRBJ2-5; the match to TRBD1 covers 9 bases. There are 14 residues in the CDR3. Per the germline V gene, CDR1 is MNHNS and CDR2 is SASEGT. V lost 6 bases, J lost 4 bases, and 6 bases stayed unmatched. The CDR3 sequence is CASRAGTGPETQYF. CDR3 in DNA: TGTGCCAGCAGAGCCGGGACAGGGCCAGAGACCCAGTACTTC.

The chain uses TRBV2 and TRBJ2-1; D not certain. There are 14 residues in the CDR3. V was cut by 1 base and J by 13 bases, with 17 bases left in between. The germline V gene has CDR1 SNHLY and CDR2 FYNNEI. CDR3 loop: CASSEGVNEVSQFF. The DNA of the CDR3 is TGTGCCAGCAGTGAAGGGGTGAATGAGGTGAGCCAGTTCTTC. The full variable domain, completed using reference TRBV2 and TRBJ2-1, is EPEVTQTPSHQVTQMGQEVILRCVPISNHLYFYWYRQILGQKVEFLVSFYNNEISEKSEIFDDQFSVERPDGSNFTLKIRSTKLEDSAMYFCASSEGVNEVSQFFGPGTRLTVL.

This chain links TRBV5-1 with TRBJ1-2, with TRBD1 identical over 8 bases. J gave up 4 bases and V 3 bases, and 8 bases lay outside the gene matches. Germline values: CDR1 SGHRS, CDR2 YFSETQ. This CDR3 region has 15 residues. The chain's CDR3 is CASSSLGTGPYGYTF. The DNA of the CDR3 is TGCGCCAGCAGCTCCCTGGGGACAGGTCCCTATGGCTACACCTTC.

The J gene is TRBJ2-2, the V gene TRBV2; 9 nucleotides agree with TRBD1. V dropped 5 bases and J dropped 7; count of bases not matched to a gene: 8. CDR1 is SNHLY, CDR2 FYNNEI, per germline. This CDR3 has 15 amino acids. CDR3 in amino acids: CASSLLQGAVGELFF. CDR3 coding DNA: TGTGCCAGCAGTTTATTACAGGGGGCCGTCGGGGAGCTGTTTTTT.